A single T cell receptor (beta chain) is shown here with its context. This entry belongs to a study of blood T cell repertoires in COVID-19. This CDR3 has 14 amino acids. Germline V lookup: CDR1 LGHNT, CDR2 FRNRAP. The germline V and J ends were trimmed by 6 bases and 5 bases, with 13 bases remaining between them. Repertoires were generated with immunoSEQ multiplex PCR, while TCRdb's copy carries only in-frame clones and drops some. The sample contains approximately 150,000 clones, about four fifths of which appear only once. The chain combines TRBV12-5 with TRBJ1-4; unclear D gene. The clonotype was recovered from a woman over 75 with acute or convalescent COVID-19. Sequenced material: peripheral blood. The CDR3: CASGGGSFNEKLFF. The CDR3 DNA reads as TGTGCTAGTGGCGGCGGATCGTTCAATGAAAAACTGTTTTTT.